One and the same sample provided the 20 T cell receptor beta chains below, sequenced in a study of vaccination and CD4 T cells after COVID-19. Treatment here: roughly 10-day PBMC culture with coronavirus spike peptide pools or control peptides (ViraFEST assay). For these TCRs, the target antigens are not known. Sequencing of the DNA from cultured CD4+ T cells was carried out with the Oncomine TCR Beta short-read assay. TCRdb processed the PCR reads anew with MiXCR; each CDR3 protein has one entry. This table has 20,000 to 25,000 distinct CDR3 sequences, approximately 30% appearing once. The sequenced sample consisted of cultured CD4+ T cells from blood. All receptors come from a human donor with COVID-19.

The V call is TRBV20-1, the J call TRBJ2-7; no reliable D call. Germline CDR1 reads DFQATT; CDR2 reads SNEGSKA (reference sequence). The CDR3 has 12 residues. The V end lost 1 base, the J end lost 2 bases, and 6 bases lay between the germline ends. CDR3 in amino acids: CSARAGTYEQYF. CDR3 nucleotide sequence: TGCAGTGCTAGAGCTGGGACCTACGAGCAGTACTTC.

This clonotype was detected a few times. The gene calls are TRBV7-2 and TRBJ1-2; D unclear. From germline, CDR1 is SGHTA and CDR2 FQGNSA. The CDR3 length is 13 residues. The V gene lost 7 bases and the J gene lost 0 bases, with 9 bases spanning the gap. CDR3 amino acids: CASTFSSNYGYTF. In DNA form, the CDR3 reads TGTGCCAGCACCTTCTCGTCTAACTATGGCTACACCTTC.

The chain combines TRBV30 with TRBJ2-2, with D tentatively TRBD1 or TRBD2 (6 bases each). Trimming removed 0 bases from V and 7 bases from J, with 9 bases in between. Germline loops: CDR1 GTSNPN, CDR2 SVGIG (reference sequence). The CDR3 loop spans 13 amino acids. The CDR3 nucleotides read TGTGCCTGGAGTGTAGGGGGGCACGGGGAGCTGTTTTTT. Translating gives CAWSVGGHGELFF.

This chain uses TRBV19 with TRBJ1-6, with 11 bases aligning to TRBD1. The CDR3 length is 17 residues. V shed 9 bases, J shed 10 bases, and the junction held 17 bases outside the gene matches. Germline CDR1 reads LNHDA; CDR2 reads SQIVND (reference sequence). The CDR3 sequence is CASSGTGGKPAVSPLHF. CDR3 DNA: TGTGCCAGCTCCGGGACAGGGGGAAAACCCGCAGTCTCACCCCTCCACTTT.

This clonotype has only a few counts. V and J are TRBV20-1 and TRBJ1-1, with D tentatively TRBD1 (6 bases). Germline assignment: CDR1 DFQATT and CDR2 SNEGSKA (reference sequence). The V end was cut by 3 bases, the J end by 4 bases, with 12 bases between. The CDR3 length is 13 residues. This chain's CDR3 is CSASEFRGTEAFF. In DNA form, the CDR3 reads TGCAGTGCTAGTGAATTCAGGGGCACTGAAGCTTTCTTT.

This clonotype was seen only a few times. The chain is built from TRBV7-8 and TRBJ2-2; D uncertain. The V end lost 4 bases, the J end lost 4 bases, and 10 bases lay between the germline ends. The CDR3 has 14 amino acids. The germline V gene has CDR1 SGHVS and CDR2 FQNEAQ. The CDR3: CASSYRGGTGELFF. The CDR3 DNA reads TGTGCCAGCAGCTACAGAGGTGGCACCGGGGAGCTGTTTTTT.

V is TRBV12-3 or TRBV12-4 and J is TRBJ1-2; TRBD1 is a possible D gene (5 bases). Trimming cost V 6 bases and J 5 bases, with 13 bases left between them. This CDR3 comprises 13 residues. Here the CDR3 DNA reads TGTGCCAGCAGCGAGAGGGGAGGGTATGGCTACACCTTC. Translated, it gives CASSERGGYGYTF.

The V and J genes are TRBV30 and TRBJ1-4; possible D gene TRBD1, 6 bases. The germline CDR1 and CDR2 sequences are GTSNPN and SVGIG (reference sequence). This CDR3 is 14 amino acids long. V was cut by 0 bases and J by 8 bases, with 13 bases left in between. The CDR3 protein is CAWSVLQGNEKLFF. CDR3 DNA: TGTGCCTGGAGTGTACTACAGGGTAACGAAAAACTGTTTTTT.

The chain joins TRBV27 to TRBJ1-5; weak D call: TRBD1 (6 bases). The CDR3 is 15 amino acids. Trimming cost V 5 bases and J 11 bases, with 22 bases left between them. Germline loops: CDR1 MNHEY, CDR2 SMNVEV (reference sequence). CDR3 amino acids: CASSPYLGGGGTQHF. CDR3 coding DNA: TGTGCCAGCAGTCCCTATTTAGGGGGGGGTGGGACCCAGCATTTT.

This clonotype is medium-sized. The CDR3 region has the DNA TGCAGTGCTGGCGCGGGCGGGTCCACTAATAATTCACCCCTCCACTTT. Encoded protein: CSAGAGGSTNNSPLHF. The genes are TRBV20-1 and TRBJ1-6; unclear D gene. V lost 5 bases, J lost 5 bases, and 19 bases lay in between. CDR1 is DFQATT, CDR2 SNEGSKA, per germline (reference sequence). The CDR3 has 16 residues.

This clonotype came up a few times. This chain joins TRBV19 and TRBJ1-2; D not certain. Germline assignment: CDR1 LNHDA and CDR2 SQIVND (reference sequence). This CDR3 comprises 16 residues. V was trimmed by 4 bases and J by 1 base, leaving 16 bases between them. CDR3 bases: TGTGCCAGTAGTAATAACTTGAGGAGAAATAACTATGGCTACACCTTC. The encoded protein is CASSNNLRRNNYGYTF.

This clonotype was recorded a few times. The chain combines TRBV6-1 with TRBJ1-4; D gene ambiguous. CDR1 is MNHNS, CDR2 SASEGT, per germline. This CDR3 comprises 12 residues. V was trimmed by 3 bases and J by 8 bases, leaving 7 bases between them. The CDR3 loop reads CASSDMGEKLFF. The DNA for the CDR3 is TGTGCCAGCAGTGACATGGGGGAAAAACTGTTTTTT.

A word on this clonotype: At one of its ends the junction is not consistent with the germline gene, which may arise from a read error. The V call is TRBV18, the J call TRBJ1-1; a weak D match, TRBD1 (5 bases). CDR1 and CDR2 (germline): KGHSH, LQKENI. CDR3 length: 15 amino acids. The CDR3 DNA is TGTGCCAGCTCACCGCAGGGTTGGGCGAACACTGAAGATTTCTTT. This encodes CASSPQGWANTEDFF.

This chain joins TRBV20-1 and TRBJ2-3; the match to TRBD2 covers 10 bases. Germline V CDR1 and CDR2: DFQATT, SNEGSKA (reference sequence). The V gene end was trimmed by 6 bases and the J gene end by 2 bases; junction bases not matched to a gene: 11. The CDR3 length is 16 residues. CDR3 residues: CSAGGASGGATDTQYF. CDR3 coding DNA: TGCAGTGCCGGGGGGGCTAGCGGGGGAGCCACAGATACGCAGTATTTT.

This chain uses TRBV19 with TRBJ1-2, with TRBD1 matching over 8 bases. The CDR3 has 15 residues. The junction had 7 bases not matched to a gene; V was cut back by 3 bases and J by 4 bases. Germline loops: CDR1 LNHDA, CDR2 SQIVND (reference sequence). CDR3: CASSIIDRGSYGYTF. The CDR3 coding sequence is TGTGCCAGTAGTATTATCGACAGGGGTAGCTATGGCTACACCTTC. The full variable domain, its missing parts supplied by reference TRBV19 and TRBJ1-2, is DGGITQSPKYLFRKEGQNVTLSCEQNLNHDAMYWYRQDPGQGLRLIYYSQIVNDFQKGDIAEGYSVSREKKESFPLTVTSAQKNPTAFYLCASSIIDRGSYGYTFGSGTRLTVV.

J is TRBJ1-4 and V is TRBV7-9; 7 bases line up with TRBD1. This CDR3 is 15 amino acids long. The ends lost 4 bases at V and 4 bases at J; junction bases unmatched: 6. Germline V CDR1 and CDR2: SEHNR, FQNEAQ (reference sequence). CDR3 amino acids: CASSYTQGNNEKLFF. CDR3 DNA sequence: TGTGCCAGCAGCTACACACAGGGGAATAATGAAAAACTGTTTTTT.

CDR3 region: CSVEDRYRAGREQYF. The CDR3 DNA reads as TGCAGCGTTGAAGATCGTTACAGGGCCGGTCGCGAGCAGTACTTC. The chain couples TRBV29-1 to TRBJ2-7; a possible D gene is TRBD1 (6 bases). Trimming took off 0 bases at V and 6 bases at J, with 18 bases between the two ends. The CDR3 totals 15 residues. Per germline, CDR1 SQVTM and CDR2 ANQGSEA.

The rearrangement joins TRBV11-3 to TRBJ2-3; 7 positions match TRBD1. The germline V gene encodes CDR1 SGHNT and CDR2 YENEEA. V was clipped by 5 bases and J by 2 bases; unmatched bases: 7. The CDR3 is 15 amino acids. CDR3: CASSPTGTDTDTQYF. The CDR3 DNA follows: TGTGCCAGCAGCCCCACCGGGACAGACACAGATACGCAGTATTTT.

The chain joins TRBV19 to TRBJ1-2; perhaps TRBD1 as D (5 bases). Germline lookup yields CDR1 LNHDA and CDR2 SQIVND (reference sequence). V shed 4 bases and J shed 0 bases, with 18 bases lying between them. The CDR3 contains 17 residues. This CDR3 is CASSTSFDSSSNYGYTF. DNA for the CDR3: TGTGCCAGTAGTACCTCCTTTGACAGTAGTTCTAACTATGGCTACACCTTC.

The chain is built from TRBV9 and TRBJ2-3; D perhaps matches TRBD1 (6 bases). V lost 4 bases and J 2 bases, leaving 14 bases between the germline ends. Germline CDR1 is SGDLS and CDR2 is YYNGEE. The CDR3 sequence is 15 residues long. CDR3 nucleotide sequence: TGTGCCAGCAGCATACGACAGGATACCACAGATACGCAGTATTTT. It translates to CASSIRQDTTDTQYF.